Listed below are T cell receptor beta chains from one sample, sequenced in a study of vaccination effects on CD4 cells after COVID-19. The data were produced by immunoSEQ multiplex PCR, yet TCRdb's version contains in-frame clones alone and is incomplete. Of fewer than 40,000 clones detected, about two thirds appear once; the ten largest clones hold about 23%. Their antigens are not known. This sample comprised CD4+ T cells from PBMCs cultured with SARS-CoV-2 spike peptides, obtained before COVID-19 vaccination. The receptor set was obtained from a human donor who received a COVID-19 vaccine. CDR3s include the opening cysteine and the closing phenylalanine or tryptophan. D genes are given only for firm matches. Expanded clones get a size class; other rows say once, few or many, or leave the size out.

CASSPEGNGGPSSGANVLTF	TGTGCCAGCAGCCCCGAGGGAAACGGGGGACCTTCCTCTGGGGCCAACGTCCTGACTTTC	once	.	TRBV4-2	TRBJ2-6
CAWSRPGDGNQPQHF	TGTGCCTGGAGTCGGCCAGGGGATGGCAATCAGCCCCAGCATTTT	.	.	TRBV30	TRBJ1-5
CASSPRRASLEAFF	TGTGCCAGCAGCCCCCGCAGGGCTTCCCTTGAAGCTTTCTTT	.	.	TRBV7-2	TRBJ1-1
CASSQDLEAKNIQYF	TGTGCCAGCAGCCAAGATCTGGAAGCCAAAAACATTCAGTACTTC	.	.	TRBV3-1/TRBV3-2	TRBJ2-4
CASSRDGRNEQFF	TGTGCCAGCTCACGTGATGGTCGGAATGAGCAGTTCTTC	.	.	TRBV18	TRBJ2-1
CASSWPGQGNTEAFF	TGTGCCAGTAGTTGGCCGGGACAGGGGAACACTGAAGCTTTCTTT	.	TRBD1	TRBV19	TRBJ1-1
CASSLLGEGHNSPLHF	TGTGCCAGCAGTCTCCTTGGGGAAGGGCATAATTCACCCCTCCACTTT	.	.	TRBV28	TRBJ1-6
CSVRRSGLYNEQFF	TGCAGCGTCAGAAGATCGGGGCTCTACAATGAGCAGTTCTTC	.	.	TRBV29-1	TRBJ2-1
CAWGAGQETQYF	TGTGCCTGGGGGGCGGGCCAAGAGACCCAGTACTTC	.	.	TRBV30	TRBJ2-5
CASSVGGSGSRETQYF	TGTGCCAGCAGCGTAGGGGGTAGCGGGAGTCGAGAGACCCAGTACTTC	.	TRBD2	TRBV9	TRBJ2-5
CASSEQGQGADYTF	TGTGCCAGCAGTGAACAAGGACAGGGGGCTGACTACACCTTC	.	TRBD1	TRBV25-1	TRBJ1-2
CATMLQGVSYNEQFF	TGTGCCACCATGTTACAGGGGGTCTCCTACAATGAGCAGTTCTTC	.	TRBD1	TRBV2	TRBJ2-1
CASSQGGQGRGNTIYF	TGCGCCAGCAGCCAAGGGGGACAGGGGAGAGGAAACACCATATATTTT	.	TRBD1	TRBV4-1	TRBJ1-3
CASSQTRGQGFRAQHF	TGTGCCAGCAGCCAAACCCGGGGACAGGGGTTTAGGGCCCAGCATTTT	.	TRBD1	TRBV3-1/TRBV3-2	TRBJ1-5
CASSRQGAGNIQYF	TGCGCCAGCAGCAGACAGGGGGCAGGAAACATTCAGTACTTC	.	TRBD1	TRBV5-1	TRBJ2-4
CASSSSGDEQFF	TGTGCCAGCAGTAGCTCGGGGGACGAGCAGTTCTTC	.	.	TRBV28	TRBJ2-1
CASSLALGTGRMNTEAFF	TGTGCCAGCAGCTTAGCGCTGGGAACAGGGAGGATGAACACTGAAGCTTTCTTT	.	.	TRBV7-2	TRBJ1-1
CASSEGGGSTDTQYF	TGTGCCAGCAGTGAAGGTGGGGGTAGCACAGATACGCAGTATTTT	.	.	TRBV2	TRBJ2-3
CASSLISYEQFF	TGTGCCAGCAGCTTAATTTCATATGAGCAGTTCTTC	.	.	TRBV7-9	TRBJ2-1
CASSLERGFQETQYF	TGTGCCAGCAGCTTAGAGCGGGGGTTCCAAGAGACCCAGTACTTC	.	TRBD2	TRBV7-2	TRBJ2-5
CASNVDGGNTEAFF	TGTGCCAGCAACGTAGACGGAGGAAACACTGAAGCTTTCTTT	.	.	TRBV2	TRBJ1-1
CASRGIQPYGYTF	TGTGCCAGCAGGGGGATCCAACCCTATGGCTACACCTTC	.	.	TRBV12-3/TRBV12-4	TRBJ1-2
CASTERRNPLTIYF	TGTGCCAGCACAGAGCGCCGGAACCCCCTCACCATATATTTT	few	.	TRBV2	TRBJ1-3
CASKRDRSGNTIYF	TGTGCCAGCAAAAGGGATCGGTCTGGAAACACCATATATTTT	.	.	TRBV5-4	TRBJ1-3
CASSLWGTGTYGYTF	TGTGCCAGCAGCTTGTGGGGGACAGGGACCTATGGCTACACCTTC	.	TRBD1	TRBV5-4	TRBJ1-2
CASSQVEGLGYTF	TGCGCCAGCAGCCAAGTGGAAGGATTGGGCTACACCTTC	few	.	TRBV4-1	TRBJ1-2
CASSPKAGDTEAFF	TGTGCCAGCTCACCCAAGGCGGGGGACACTGAAGCTTTCTTT	.	.	TRBV18	TRBJ1-1
CASSPGGALGETQYF	TGTGCCAGCAGCCCCGGCGGGGCTTTGGGTGAGACCCAGTACTTC	.	.	TRBV6-5	TRBJ2-5
CASSPRTSGSGGQETQYF	TGTGCCAGCAGCCCCAGGACTAGCGGGAGCGGGGGGCAAGAGACCCAGTACTTC	.	TRBD2	TRBV5-8	TRBJ2-5
CASSGASGGMDTQYF	TGTGCCAGCAGCGGAGCCTCAGGGGGAATGGATACGCAGTATTTT	.	TRBD1	TRBV7-3	TRBJ2-3
CAISASGTYEQYF	TGTGCCATCAGTGCTAGCGGGACCTACGAGCAGTACTTC	.	TRBD2	TRBV10-3	TRBJ2-7
CASSLSIPVTQYF	TGTGCCAGCAGCTTGTCGATCCCGGTTACGCAGTATTTT	.	.	TRBV5-6	TRBJ2-3
CASSYSTGANYGYTF	TGTGCCAGCAGTTACTCGACGGGGGCCAACTATGGCTACACCTTC	.	.	TRBV6-5	TRBJ1-2
CASSFSGNYGYTF	TGTGCCAGCAGTTTTAGCGGGAACTATGGCTACACCTTC	.	.	TRBV27	TRBJ1-2
CASRSQTGALEAFF	TGCGCCAGCAGAAGTCAGACTGGGGCTCTGGAAGCTTTCTTT	.	.	TRBV5-1	TRBJ1-1
CASSTRDREQYF	TGTGCCAGCAGTACCCGGGACAGGGAGCAGTACTTC	.	TRBD1	TRBV12-3/TRBV12-4	TRBJ2-7
CASSPLPGGAYEQYF	TGTGCCAGCTCACCCCTCCCGGGAGGGGCCTACGAGCAGTACTTC	.	TRBD2	TRBV18	TRBJ2-7
CASTGLAGGRNEQFF	TGTGCCAGCACGGGACTAGCGGGAGGACGCAATGAGCAGTTCTTC	.	TRBD2	TRBV2	TRBJ2-1
CASSFPPDQPQHF	TGTGCCAGCAGTTTTCCCCCGGATCAGCCCCAGCATTTT	.	.	TRBV12-3/TRBV12-4	TRBJ1-5
CASSQGPNQGEQFF	TGTGCCAGCAGCCAAGGACCCAACCAGGGTGAGCAGTTCTTC	.	.	TRBV4-2	TRBJ2-1